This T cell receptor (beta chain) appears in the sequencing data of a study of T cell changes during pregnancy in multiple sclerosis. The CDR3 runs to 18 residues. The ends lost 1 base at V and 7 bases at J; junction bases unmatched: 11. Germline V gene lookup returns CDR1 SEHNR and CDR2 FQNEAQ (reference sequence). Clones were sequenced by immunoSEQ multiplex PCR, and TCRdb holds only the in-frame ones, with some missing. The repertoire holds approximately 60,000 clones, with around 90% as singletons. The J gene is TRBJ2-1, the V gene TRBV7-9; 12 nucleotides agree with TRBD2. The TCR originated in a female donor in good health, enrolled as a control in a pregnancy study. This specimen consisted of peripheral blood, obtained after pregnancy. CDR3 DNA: TGTGCCAGCAGCTTAGACTTCGGGGGGCTAGCGGGAGGGAATGAGCAGTTCTTC. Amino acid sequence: CASSLDFGGLAGGNEQFF.